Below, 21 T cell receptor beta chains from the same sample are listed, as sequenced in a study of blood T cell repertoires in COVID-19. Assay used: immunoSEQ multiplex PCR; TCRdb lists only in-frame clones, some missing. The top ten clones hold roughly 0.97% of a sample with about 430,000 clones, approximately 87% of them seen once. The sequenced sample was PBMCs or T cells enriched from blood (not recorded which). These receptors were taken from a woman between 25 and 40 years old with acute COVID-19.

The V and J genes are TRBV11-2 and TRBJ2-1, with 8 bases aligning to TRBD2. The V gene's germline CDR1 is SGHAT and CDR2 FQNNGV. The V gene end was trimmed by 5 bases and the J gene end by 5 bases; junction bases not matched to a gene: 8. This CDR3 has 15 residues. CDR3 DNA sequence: TGTGCCAGCAGCAACTCAGCGGGGGCGAACAATGAGCAGTTCTTC. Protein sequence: CASSNSAGANNEQFF.

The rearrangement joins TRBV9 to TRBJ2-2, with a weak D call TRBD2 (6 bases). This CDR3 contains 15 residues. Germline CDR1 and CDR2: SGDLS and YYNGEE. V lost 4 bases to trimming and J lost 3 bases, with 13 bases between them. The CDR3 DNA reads TGTGCCAGCAGCCCGGGACCGGGAGACACCGGGGAGCTGTTTTTT. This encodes CASSPGPGDTGELFF.

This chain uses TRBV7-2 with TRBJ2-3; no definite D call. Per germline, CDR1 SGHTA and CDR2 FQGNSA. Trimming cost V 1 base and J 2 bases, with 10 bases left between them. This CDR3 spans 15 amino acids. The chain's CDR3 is CASSLEQPPTDTQYF. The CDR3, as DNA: TGTGCCAGCAGCTTAGAACAGCCGCCCACAGATACGCAGTATTTT.

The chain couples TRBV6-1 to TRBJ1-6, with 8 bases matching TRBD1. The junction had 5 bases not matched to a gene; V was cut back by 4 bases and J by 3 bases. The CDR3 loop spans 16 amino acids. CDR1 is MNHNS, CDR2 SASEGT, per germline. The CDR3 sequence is CASSVGDRYYNSPLHF. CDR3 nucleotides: TGTGCCAGCAGTGTGGGGGACAGGTACTATAATTCACCCCTCCACTTT.

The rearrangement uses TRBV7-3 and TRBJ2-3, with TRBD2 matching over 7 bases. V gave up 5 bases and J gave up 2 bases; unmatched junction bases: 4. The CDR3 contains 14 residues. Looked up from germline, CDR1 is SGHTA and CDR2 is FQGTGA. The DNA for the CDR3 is TGTGCCAGCAGCCTCGGGGGGATCACAGATACGCAGTATTTT. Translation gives CASSLGGITDTQYF.

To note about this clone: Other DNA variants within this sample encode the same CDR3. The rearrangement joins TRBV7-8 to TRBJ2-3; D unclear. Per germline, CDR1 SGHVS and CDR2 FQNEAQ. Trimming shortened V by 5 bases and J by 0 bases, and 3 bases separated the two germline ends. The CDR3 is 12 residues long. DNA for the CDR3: TGTGCCAGCAGCCCTAGCACAGATACGCAGTATTTT. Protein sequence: CASSPSTDTQYF.

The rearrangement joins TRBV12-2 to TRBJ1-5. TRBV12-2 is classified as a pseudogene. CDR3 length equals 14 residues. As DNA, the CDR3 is TGTGCAAGTCGCTTAGAGCCGTTAAATCAGCCCCAGCATTTT. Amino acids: CASRLEPLNQPQHF.

The CDR3, as DNA: TGCGCCAGCAGCCTCTCCGAGGGTGAGCAGTTCTTC. It translates to CASSLSEGEQFF. The rearrangement uses TRBV5-1 and TRBJ2-1, with D tentatively TRBD2 (5 bases). The CDR3 loop spans 12 amino acids. Trimming shortened V by 4 bases and J by 9 bases, and 11 bases separated the two germline ends. CDR1 is SGHRS, CDR2 YFSETQ, per germline.

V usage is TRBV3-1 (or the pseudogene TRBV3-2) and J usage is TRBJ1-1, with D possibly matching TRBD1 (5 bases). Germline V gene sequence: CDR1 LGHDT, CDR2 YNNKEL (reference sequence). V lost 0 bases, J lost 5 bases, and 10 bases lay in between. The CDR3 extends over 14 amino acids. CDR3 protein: CASSQEGLRTEAFF. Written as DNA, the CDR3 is TGTGCCAGCAGCCAAGAGGGACTGCGGACTGAAGCTTTCTTT.

The CDR3 bases are TGTGCCAGCAGCTTATTGTGGTTTAGTGAAAAACTGTTTTTT. As protein: CASSLLWFSEKLFF. The chain uses TRBV7-2 and TRBJ1-4; no reliable D call. CDR1 and CDR2 from the germline V gene are SGHTA and FQGNSA. The V end lost 2 bases, the J end lost 7 bases, and 11 bases lay between the germline ends. CDR3 length: 14 amino acids.

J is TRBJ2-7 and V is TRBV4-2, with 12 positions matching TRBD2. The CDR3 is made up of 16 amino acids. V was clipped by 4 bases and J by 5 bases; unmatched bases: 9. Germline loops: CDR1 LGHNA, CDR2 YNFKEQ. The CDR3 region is CASSPGLAGNFDEQYF. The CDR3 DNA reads TGTGCCAGCAGCCCCGGACTAGCGGGGAATTTCGACGAGCAGTACTTC.

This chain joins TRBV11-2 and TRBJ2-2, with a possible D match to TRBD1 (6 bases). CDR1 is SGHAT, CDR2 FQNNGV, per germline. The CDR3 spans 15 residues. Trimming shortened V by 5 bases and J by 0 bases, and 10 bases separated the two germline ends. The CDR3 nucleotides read TGTGCCAGCAGCCCACAGGGAACGAACACCGGGGAGCTGTTTTTT. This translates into CASSPQGTNTGELFF.

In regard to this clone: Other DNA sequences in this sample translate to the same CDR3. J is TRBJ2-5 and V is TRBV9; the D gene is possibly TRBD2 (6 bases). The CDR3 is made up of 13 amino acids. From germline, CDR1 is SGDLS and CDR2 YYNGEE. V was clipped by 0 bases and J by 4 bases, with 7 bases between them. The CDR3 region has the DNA TGTGCCAGCAGCGTAGGACTAGTAGAGACCCAGTACTTC. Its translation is CASSVGLVETQYF.

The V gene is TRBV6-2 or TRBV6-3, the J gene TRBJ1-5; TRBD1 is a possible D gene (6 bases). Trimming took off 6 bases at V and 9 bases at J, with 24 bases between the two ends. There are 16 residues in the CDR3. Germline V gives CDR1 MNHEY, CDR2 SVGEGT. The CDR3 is CASSPYGILQGRPQHF. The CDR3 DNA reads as TGTGCCAGCAGCCCGTACGGAATACTACAGGGTCGGCCCCAGCATTTT.

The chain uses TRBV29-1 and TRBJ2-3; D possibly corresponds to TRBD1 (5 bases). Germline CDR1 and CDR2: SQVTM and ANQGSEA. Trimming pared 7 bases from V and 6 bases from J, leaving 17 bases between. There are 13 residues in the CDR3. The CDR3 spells CSGRTRPEDTQYF. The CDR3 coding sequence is TGCAGCGGCAGGACACGCCCGGAGGATACGCAGTATTTT.

CDR3 DNA: TGCGCCAGCAGCCCAGTGGGGCAGGGGGTAGATGGCTACACCTTC. It translates to CASSPVGQGVDGYTF. V usage is TRBV4-1 and J usage is TRBJ1-2; TRBD1 matches 7 bases. This CDR3 has 15 residues. Germline CDR1 is MGHRA and CDR2 is YSYEKL. V shed 4 bases and J 6 bases; nucleotides not matched to a gene: 11.

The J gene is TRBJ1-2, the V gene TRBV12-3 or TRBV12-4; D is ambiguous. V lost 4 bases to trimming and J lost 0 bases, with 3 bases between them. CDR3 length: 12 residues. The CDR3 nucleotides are TGTGCCAGCAGTTCCTCTAACTATGGCTACACCTTC. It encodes CASSSSNYGYTF.

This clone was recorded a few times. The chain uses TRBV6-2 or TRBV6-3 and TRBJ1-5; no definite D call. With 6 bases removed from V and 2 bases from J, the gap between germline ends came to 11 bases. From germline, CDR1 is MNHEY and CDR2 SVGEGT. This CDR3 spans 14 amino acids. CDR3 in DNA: TGTGCCAGCAGCCCGACATATGGCAATCAGCCCCAGCATTTT. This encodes CASSPTYGNQPQHF.

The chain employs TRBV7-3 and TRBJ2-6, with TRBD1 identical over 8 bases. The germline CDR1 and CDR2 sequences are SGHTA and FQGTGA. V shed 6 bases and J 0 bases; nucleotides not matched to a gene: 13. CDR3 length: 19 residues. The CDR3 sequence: CASRPTQGTGPSGANVLTF. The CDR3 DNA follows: TGTGCCAGCAGACCCACGCAGGGGACAGGTCCCTCTGGGGCCAACGTCCTGACTTTC.

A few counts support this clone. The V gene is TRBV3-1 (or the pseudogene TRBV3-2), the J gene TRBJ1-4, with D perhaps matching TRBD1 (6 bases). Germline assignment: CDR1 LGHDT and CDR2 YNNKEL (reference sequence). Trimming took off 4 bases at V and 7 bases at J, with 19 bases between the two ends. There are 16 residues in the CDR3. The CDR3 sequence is CASSRRLSGVGEKLFF. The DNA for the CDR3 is TGTGCCAGCAGCCGACGTTTGTCAGGGGTGGGTGAAAAACTGTTTTTT.

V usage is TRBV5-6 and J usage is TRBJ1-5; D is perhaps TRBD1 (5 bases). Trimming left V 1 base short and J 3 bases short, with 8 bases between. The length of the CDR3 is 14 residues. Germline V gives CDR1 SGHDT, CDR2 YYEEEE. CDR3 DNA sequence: TGTGCCAGCAGCTTGTCAGGGTACAATCAGCCCCAGCATTTT. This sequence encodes CASSLSGYNQPQHF.